One sample yielded the 17 T cell receptor beta chains listed below, sequenced in a study of CD8+ T cells in alopecia areata. Researchers sorted pooled cutaneous lymph node cells on the basis of CD4, CD8alpha, NKG2D, NKG2ACE and other markers. The sequencing template was cDNA reverse transcribed from extracted RNA. Clones were read by immunoSEQ multiplex PCR, and TCRdb kept only the in-frame ones, dropping some. Sampling found 200,000 to 300,000 clones, none seen once. The specimen sequenced was CD4+ T cells sorted from a lymph node. These receptors came from a C3H/HeJ mouse with alopecia areata. Mice of this strain are of MHC haplotype H2-k.

The sample holds a few counts of this clone. The gene names given are mouse names. The read terminates 4 residues before the CDR3 end, so the remaining end is supplied by the germline J gene. The rearrangement uses TRBV13-1 and TRBJ2-1; TRBD1 aligns across 9 bases. V dropped 3 bases and J dropped 5; count of bases not matched to a gene: 3. The CDR3 spans 14 residues. Germline CDR1 reads NSHNY; CDR2 reads SYGAGN. Partial CDR3 DNA: TGTGCCAGCAGTGTGTGGGACAGGGATGCT. Its protein product is CASSVWDRDA. The whole CDR3 protein is CASSVWDRDAEQFF.

A remark on this clone: Gene names follow the mouse nomenclature. The read ends 4 residues shy of where the CDR3 ends; the end is completed using the germline J gene. This chain connects TRBV13-1 to TRBJ2-1; TRBD2 agrees at 11 bases. This CDR3 spans 15 amino acids. Germline V CDR1 and CDR2: NSHNY, SYGAGN. Trimming removed 6 bases from V and 3 bases from J; junction bases left unmatched: 5. The CDR3 DNA, read in part, is TGTGCCAGCAAAACTGGGGGGGCGCGCTATGCT. Amino acid sequence: CASKTGGARYA. In full, the CDR3 is CASKTGGARYAEQFF.

The sample holds a few counts of this clone. Germline and genes here are mouse. The read halts 4 residues ahead of the CDR3 end, with the missing end drawn from the germline J gene. Different DNA sequences within this sample yield the same CDR3. The chain recombines TRBV1 with TRBJ2-1, with D maybe TRBD1 (6 bases). V gave up 4 bases and J gave up 4 bases, with 11 bases separating them. The CDR3 contains 14 residues. Germline V gene sequence: CDR1 NSQYPW, CDR2 LRSPGD (reference sequence). The part of the CDR3 DNA that was read is TGCACCTGCAGTGTCAGGGGAGGATATGCT. It yields the protein CTCSVRGGYA. Given in full, the CDR3 is CTCSVRGGYAEQFF.

As concerns this clone: Gene names are mouse gene names. The CDR3 is cut off 4 residues early in the read; its end comes from the germline J gene. V is TRBV31 and J is TRBJ2-2; perhaps TRBD2 as D (7 bases). The V end lost 0 bases, the J end lost 0 bases, and 14 bases lay between the germline ends. The CDR3 is made up of 17 amino acids. The germline gives CDR1 GKSSPN, CDR2 SITVG. Partial CDR3 DNA: TGTGCCTGGAGTCTAGAGAGGGGGGGTACAAACACCGGG. It is translated as CAWSLERGGTNTG. The complete CDR3 sequence is CAWSLERGGTNTGQLYF.

On this clone itself: The genes and germline here are from mouse. The read falls 4 residues short of the CDR3 end, and the missing part is taken from the germline J gene. Other DNA sequences within the sample encode an identical CDR3. V usage is TRBV17 and J usage is TRBJ1-1; TRBD1 matches 8 bases. V lost 6 bases, J lost 1 base, and 4 bases stayed unmatched. Germline CDR1 is MNHDT and CDR2 is YYDKIL. This CDR3 is built from 14 residues. Partial CDR3 DNA: TGTGCTAGCAGCCCAGACAGGGGAAACACA. Protein sequence: CASSPDRGNT. The CDR3 in full is CASSPDRGNTEVFF.

This clone was seen only a few times. Here the gene names and germline are mouse. The CDR3 extends 4 residues past the end of the read, so its final part is completed from the germline J gene. The chain couples TRBV1 to TRBJ1-1, with 7 bases fitting TRBD1. CDR1 is NSQYPW and CDR2 is LRSPGD in the germline V gene (reference sequence). V lost 5 bases, J lost 0 bases, and 0 bases stayed unmatched. The CDR3 spans 13 residues. Partial CDR3 DNA: TGCACCTGCAGTACAGGGGCAAACACA. Translating it yields CTCSTGANT. The CDR3 in its entirety is CTCSTGANTEVFF.

In its sample, this clone was seen a few times. Gene names refer to mouse genes. Other nucleotide sequences in the sample specify the same CDR3. The CDR3 is CTCSAEGQGANSDYTF. CDR3 DNA, as far as it was read: TGCACCTGCAGTGCAGAGGGACAGGGGGCTAACTCC. The V and J genes are TRBV1 and TRBJ1-2, with 12 positions matching TRBD1. Read sequence stops 4 residues before the CDR3 end, and the germline J gene provides the missing end. The CDR3 spans 16 residues. J was trimmed by 2 bases and V by 0 bases; bases with no gene match: 1. Germline V gives CDR1 NSQYPW, CDR2 LRSPGD (reference sequence).

This clone has more than one count but fewer than ten. The genes are named according to mouse. The CDR3 end is not reached by the read, which stops 4 residues before it; the germline J gene fills it in. The chain links TRBV1 to TRBJ2-7; TRBD1 agrees at 7 bases. The CDR3 has 13 amino acids. Germline V gene data show CDR1 as NSQYPW and CDR2 as LRSPGD (reference sequence). The CDR3 loop is CTCRGQAPYEQYF. The part of the CDR3 DNA that was read is TGCACCTGCAGAGGACAGGCTCCATAT.

The sample holds a few counts of this clone. Gene names are mouse gene names. The read is 4 residues too short to cover the CDR3 end, so that end is filled in from the germline J gene. The sample carries other DNA sequences with the same CDR3. The chain recombines TRBV13-2 with TRBJ1-2; unclear D gene. Per the germline V gene, CDR1 is NNHNN and CDR2 is SYGAGS (reference sequence). The CDR3 length is 13 residues. V lost 0 bases and J lost 3, with 6 bases in between. The covered CDR3 bases are TGTGCCAGCGGTGATGGGGGAGACTCC. Residues: CASGDGGDS. In full, the CDR3 is CASGDGGDSDYTF.

A few counts support this clone. Mouse germline and gene names are used. The CDR3 end lies 4 residues beyond the end of the read and is filled in from the germline J gene. The V gene is TRBV13-3, the J gene TRBJ2-1, with 8 bases lining up with TRBD2. Germline CDR1 and CDR2: NNHDY and SYVADS. The CDR3 runs 15 residues. V shed 0 bases, J shed 6 bases, and the junction held 5 bases outside the gene matches. The CDR3 protein is CASSDDRGGLAEQFF. The sequenced CDR3 bases are TGTGCCAGCAGTGATGACCGGGGGGGCCTTGCT.

Concerning this clone: Mouse germline and gene names are used. The CDR3 end lies 4 residues beyond the end of the read and is filled in from the germline J gene. The rearrangement joins TRBV5 to TRBJ2-7; D possibly corresponds to TRBD1 (5 bases). V was cut by 4 bases and J by 0 bases, with 10 bases left in between. Germline assignment: CDR1 LGHNA and CDR2 YNLKQL (reference sequence). The CDR3 covers 14 residues. The CDR3: CASSPGHSSYEQYF. CDR3 DNA (partial): TGTGCCAGCAGCCCCGGACACAGCTCCTAT.

Concerning this clone itself: The gene symbols are mouse symbols. The missing CDR3 end, 4 residues past where the read stops, is filled in from the germline J gene. The gene calls are TRBV14 and TRBJ2-3; 9 bases are shared with TRBD2. Trimming cost V 5 bases and J 2 bases; bases outside gene matches: 6. Looked up from germline, CDR1 is SGHDT and CDR2 is FRDEAV. This CDR3 comprises 15 residues. CDR3 DNA, as far as it was read: TGTGCCAGCAGGCTCACTGGGGGGTTTGCAGAA. Translation gives CASRLTGGFAE. The entire CDR3 sequence reads CASRLTGGFAETLYF.

To note about this clone: Genes and germline come from the mouse. Read data end 4 residues before the CDR3 end; the end is taken from the germline J gene. The chain links TRBV19 to TRBJ1-1; TRBD1 is a possible D gene (6 bases). CDR3 length equals 14 residues. V was clipped by 5 bases and J by 0 bases, with 11 bases between them. CDR1 is FNHDT, CDR2 SITEND, per germline (reference sequence). This CDR3 is CASRRDIANTEVFF. Partial CDR3 DNA: TGTGCCAGCAGAAGGGACATTGCAAACACA.

This clone was picked up a small number of times. Mouse germline and gene names are used. The DNA read from the CDR3 is TGTGCTAGCAGTAGATCGCAGATCTATAATTCGCCC. It specifies CASSRSQIYNSP. The CDR3 in its entirety is CASSRSQIYNSPLYF. V gene TRBV17 combines with J gene TRBJ1-6; no clear D. The CDR3 extends 3 residues past the end of the read, so its final part is completed from the germline J gene. TRBJ1-6 is reported as an ORF; its role is uncertain. The CDR3 is 15 amino acids. V lost 2 bases and J 3 bases, leaving 8 bases between the germline ends. Germline lookup yields CDR1 MNHDT and CDR2 YYDKIL.

This clone was detected a few times. Genes and germline come from the mouse. The CDR3 end lies 4 residues beyond the end of the read and is filled in from the germline J gene. Other DNA variants within this sample encode the same CDR3. This chain uses TRBV13-2 with TRBJ1-2, with D possibly TRBD1 on 5 matching bases. Between the trimmed V and J ends, which lost 4 bases and 2 bases, there was a span of 6 bases. This CDR3 spans 12 amino acids. Germline CDR1 reads NNHNN; CDR2 reads SYGAGS (reference sequence). This chain's CDR3 is CASGSGNSDYTF. The covered CDR3 bases are TGTGCCAGCGGTTCAGGGAACTCC.

This clone was seen only a few times. Gene names refer to mouse genes. Incomplete CDR3 DNA: TGTGCCAGCAGCTGGGGGGGCGCATCTGCT. Its protein product is CASSWGGASA. The entire CDR3 protein reads CASSWGGASAEQFF. The V and J genes are TRBV13-1 and TRBJ2-1, with 10 bases fitting TRBD2. The read ends 4 residues before the CDR3 terminus; that terminus is restored from the germline J gene. The CDR3 contains 14 residues. From germline, CDR1 is NSHNY and CDR2 SYGAGN. V shed 5 bases and J 6 bases; nucleotides not matched to a gene: 5.

In regard to this clone: Gene and germline names: mouse. The read falls 3 residues short of the CDR3 end, and the missing part is taken from the germline J gene. The rearrangement links TRBV12-2 to TRBJ1-6; 7 bases agree with TRBD1. TRBJ1-6 falls under the ORF class, with uncertain function. Per the germline V gene, CDR1 is SGHLS and CDR2 is HYDKME. The length of the CDR3 is 16 residues. J gave up 2 bases and V 1 base, and 4 bases lay outside the gene matches. The CDR3 is CASSLVQGTYNSPLYF. The sequenced CDR3 bases are TGTGCCAGCTCTCTTGTACAGGGGACCTATAATTCGCCC.